One sample yielded the 3 T cell receptor beta chains listed below, sequenced in a study of blood T cell repertoires in COVID-19. Profiling relied on immunoSEQ multiplex PCR, and the TCRdb table lists in-frame clones only, not all of them. The profile covers a few hundred thousand clones, with around 88% appearing a single time and approximately 1.3% taken by the ten largest. Sequenced material: peripheral blood. These receptors were taken from an older man with acute or convalescent COVID-19.

V usage is TRBV28 and J usage is TRBJ2-7, with TRBD2 identical over 9 bases. In germline, CDR1 is MDHEN, CDR2 SYDVKM. CDR3 length equals 15 residues. V shed 2 bases and J 3 bases; nucleotides not matched to a gene: 5. CDR3 sequence reads: CASSLETSGRYEQYF. The CDR3 coding sequence is TGTGCCAGCAGTTTAGAGACTAGCGGACGCTACGAGCAGTACTTC.

The chain joins TRBV18 to TRBJ1-4, with a weak D call TRBD1 (6 bases). Trimming shortened V by 3 bases and J by 3 bases, and 8 bases separated the two germline ends. Per germline, CDR1 KGHSH and CDR2 LQKENI. The CDR3 totals 14 residues. The CDR3 DNA follows: TGTGCCAGCTCACCCGGACAGTCTAATGAAAAACTGTTTTTT. Residues: CASSPGQSNEKLFF.

This clone was picked up one time. CDR3 protein: CASSLDTGLAGAPGAGELFF. Written as DNA, the CDR3 is TGTGCCAGCAGCTTAGACACCGGACTAGCGGGGGCGCCGGGCGCCGGGGAGCTGTTTTTT. The chain employs TRBV11-3 and TRBJ2-2; 13 bases are shared with TRBD2. CDR1 SGHNT and CDR2 YENEEA come from the germline V gene. V shed 0 bases and J 6 bases; nucleotides not matched to a gene: 13. The CDR3 is made up of 20 amino acids.